These 27 T cell receptor beta chains share one sample of origin, sequenced in a study of blood T cell repertoires in COVID-19. Repertoires were generated with immunoSEQ multiplex PCR, while TCRdb's copy carries only in-frame clones and drops some. The sample includes some 240,000 clones, more than 85% of them seen just once. Input material: peripheral blood. The receptors stem from a man aged 55 to 70 with COVID-19, enrolled during active disease.

V gene TRBV19 combines with J gene TRBJ1-2; 7 nucleotides line up with TRBD1. Germline loops: CDR1 LNHDA, CDR2 SQIVND (reference sequence). The CDR3 length is 13 residues. The V gene end was trimmed by 6 bases and the J gene end by 4 bases; junction bases not matched to a gene: 5. The CDR3: CASSLGTVYGYTF. In DNA, the CDR3 is TGTGCCAGTAGCCTCGGGACAGTCTATGGCTACACCTTC.

This clone showed up just a few times. The V call is TRBV12-1, the J call TRBJ1-2. TRBV12-1 constitutes a pseudogene. This CDR3 has 15 residues. The CDR3 nucleotides read TGTGCCAGCAGCCTCCTATTGTTAACTAACTATGGCTACACCTTC. Amino acid sequence: CASSLLLLTNYGYTF.

The count of this clone is one. The J gene is TRBJ2-7, the V gene TRBV19, with D maybe TRBD1 (6 bases). V shed 1 base and J shed 2 bases, with 9 bases lying between them. This CDR3 has 14 amino acids. Looked up from germline, CDR1 is LNHDA and CDR2 is SQIVND (reference sequence). The CDR3, as DNA: TGTGCCAGTAGTATAGGGGGACACACCTACGAGCAGTACTTC. It encodes CASSIGGHTYEQYF.

The chain carries TRBV18 and TRBJ2-1, with 9 bases identical to TRBD2. This CDR3 has 16 amino acids. CDR1 KGHSH and CDR2 LQKENI come from the germline V gene. Unmatched junction bases numbered 8, after V lost 3 bases and J lost 5 bases. The CDR3 protein is CASSPSGGTTHNEQFF. CDR3 in DNA: TGTGCCAGCTCACCCAGCGGGGGGACTACGCACAATGAGCAGTTCTTC.

The chain uses TRBV29-1 and TRBJ1-3, with TRBD1 matching over 7 bases. V shed 1 base, J shed 0 bases, and the junction held 21 bases outside the gene matches. The V gene's germline CDR1 is SQVTM and CDR2 ANQGSEA. The CDR3 contains 21 residues. The CDR3: CSVEGIPWSGRGIRSGNTIYF. The CDR3 nucleotides read TGCAGCGTTGAAGGGATTCCGTGGAGTGGCAGGGGGATTCGCTCTGGAAACACCATATATTTT.

The chain recombines TRBV1 with TRBJ1-2; the table names TRBD1, a call not compared with the DNA. TRBV1 is designated a pseudogene. This CDR3 region has 15 residues. DNA of the CDR3: TGCACCAGCAGCCAAGATCGCCAGGGTAGCTATGGCTACACCTTC. Translation: CTSSQDRQGSYGYTF.

The chain carries TRBV5-6 and TRBJ2-7, with 10 bases aligning to TRBD2. J gave up 2 bases and V 2 bases, and 10 bases lay outside the gene matches. CDR1 is SGHDT and CDR2 is YYEEEE in the germline V gene. The CDR3 is 17 residues long. The CDR3 protein is CASSFMELAGTTYEQYF. The CDR3, as DNA: TGTGCCAGCAGCTTTATGGAACTAGCGGGGACCACCTACGAGCAGTACTTC.

This clone was observed once. The chain links TRBV12-2 to TRBJ1-5; no check of the table's D call, TRBD1, against the DNA was made. TRBV12-2 is flagged as a pseudogene. The CDR3 runs 17 residues. The DNA of the CDR3 is TGTGCAAGTCGCTTAGGGTCTTATCATGGTAGGGGTCAGCCCCAGCATTTT. Protein product: CASRLGSYHGRGQPQHF.

This chain joins TRBV28 and TRBJ1-1; 8 nucleotides line up with TRBD1. The CDR3 has 14 residues. The V gene end was trimmed by 4 bases and the J gene end by 6 bases; junction bases not matched to a gene: 7. The germline V gene has CDR1 MDHEN and CDR2 SYDVKM. In DNA form, the CDR3 reads TGTGCCAGCAGTTCCCCAGGGGGCGACGCTGAAGCTTTCTTT. This gives the protein CASSSPGGDAEAFF. The whole variable domain, filled in from reference TRBV28 and TRBJ1-1, reads DVKVTQSSRYLVKRTGEKVFLECVQDMDHENMFWYRQDPGLGLRLIYFSYDVKMKEKGDIPEGYSVSREKKERFSLILESASTNQTSMYLCASSSPGGDAEAFFGQGTRLTVV.

As DNA, the CDR3 is TGTGCCAGCTCGCGATTAACAGGGGAGCAGCAGTACTTC. This gives the protein CASSRLTGEQQYF. This chain joins TRBV18 and TRBJ2-7; 7 nucleotides agree with TRBD1. J gave up 8 bases and V 6 bases, and 10 bases lay outside the gene matches. CDR1 and CDR2 from the germline V gene are KGHSH and LQKENI. There are 13 residues in the CDR3.

The V call is TRBV5-8, the J call TRBJ1-6, with D maybe TRBD1 (6 bases). Germline V gene data show CDR1 as SGHTS and CDR2 as YDEGEE. Trimming took off 2 bases at V and 10 bases at J, with 19 bases between the two ends. The CDR3 spans 16 residues. The CDR3 here is CASSLSRGRVGSPLHF. Written as DNA, the CDR3 is TGTGCCAGCAGCTTATCCAGGGGAAGAGTAGGATCACCCCTCCACTTT.

This sequence joins TRBV18 and TRBJ2-1; no definite D call. Looked up from germline, CDR1 is KGHSH and CDR2 is LQKENI. This CDR3 comprises 15 residues. With 3 bases removed from V and 4 bases from J, the gap between germline ends came to 13 bases. The CDR3 coding sequence is TGTGCCAGCTCACCCACAAACAGCCTTTACAATGAGCAGTTCTTC. This translates into CASSPTNSLYNEQFF.

The chain links TRBV3-1 (or the pseudogene TRBV3-2) to TRBJ1-2; 12 nucleotides line up with TRBD1. The CDR3 length is 16 residues. Germline loops: CDR1 LGHDT, CDR2 YNNKEL (reference sequence). Losses at the gene ends were 6 bases for V and 7 bases for J; bases not matched to a gene: 12. In nucleotides, the CDR3 is TGTGCCAGCAGTCTCCGGGACAGGGGGCGCCTTCTTGGCTACACCTTC. This translates into CASSLRDRGRLLGYTF.

The chain couples TRBV11-3 to TRBJ1-3; D uncertain. Germline V gene lookup returns CDR1 SGHNT and CDR2 YENEEA. Trimming stripped 4 bases from V and 0 bases from J, with 22 bases between. This CDR3 contains 19 residues. CDR3 protein: CASSSTWMCAGPSGNTIYF. The CDR3 bases are TGTGCCAGCAGCTCAACCTGGATGTGTGCGGGTCCCTCTGGAAACACCATATATTTT. Variable domain in full (rest from reference TRBV11-3 and TRBJ1-3): EAGVVQSPRYKIIEKKQPVAFWCNPISGHNTLYWYLQNLGQGPELLIRYENEEAVDDSQLPKDRFSAERLKGVDSTLKIQPAELGDSAVYLCASSSTWMCAGPSGNTIYFGEGSWLTVV.

This sequence joins TRBV4-1 and TRBJ2-7, with 11 bases fitting TRBD2. This CDR3 has 16 amino acids. Germline values: CDR1 MGHRA, CDR2 YSYEKL. V was clipped by 0 bases and J by 3 bases; unmatched bases: 4. The CDR3 DNA sequence: TGCGCCAGCAGCCAAGAAACCGGGACTAGCGGCTACGAGCAGTACTTC. Encoded protein: CASSQETGTSGYEQYF.

The V and J genes are TRBV2 and TRBJ1-5; a possible D gene is TRBD1 (6 bases). With 3 bases removed from V and 2 bases from J, the gap between germline ends came to 11 bases. Germline V lookup: CDR1 SNHLY, CDR2 FYNNEI. The CDR3 sequence is 15 residues long. CDR3 sequence (DNA): TGTGCCAGCAGTGACCAGGGGCCCCGCAATCAGCCCCAGCATTTT. Translating it yields CASSDQGPRNQPQHF. Using reference TRBV2 and TRBJ1-5 for the parts outside the CDR3, the full variable domain is EPEVTQTPSHQVTQMGQEVILRCVPISNHLYFYWYRQILGQKVEFLVSFYNNEISEKSEIFDDQFSVERPDGSNFTLKIRSTKLEDSAMYFCASSDQGPRNQPQHFGDGTRLSIL.

For this clone: The sample holds other DNA sequences that translate to the same CDR3. The genes are TRBV7-9 and TRBJ1-2; TRBD1 agrees at 7 bases. CDR1 is SEHNR and CDR2 is FQNEAQ in the germline V gene (reference sequence). V gave up 5 bases and J gave up 5 bases; unmatched junction bases: 2. The length of the CDR3 is 12 residues. The CDR3 here is CASSRDSYGYTF. The CDR3 DNA reads as TGTGCCAGCAGCCGGGACAGTTATGGCTACACCTTC.

The chain is built from TRBV7-2 and TRBJ2-3; 7 nucleotides agree with TRBD2. The CDR3 totals 14 residues. V lost 8 bases, J lost 0 bases, and 5 bases stayed unmatched. Germline V gene sequence: CDR1 SGHTA, CDR2 FQGNSA. The CDR3 sequence is CASGGRASTDTQYF. CDR3 sequence (DNA): TGTGCCAGCGGTGGGAGGGCAAGCACAGATACGCAGTATTTT.

The chain is built from TRBV28 and TRBJ2-7, with TRBD1 matching over 7 bases. V was clipped by 8 bases and J by 5 bases; unmatched bases: 18. The germline V gene encodes CDR1 MDHEN and CDR2 SYDVKM. This CDR3 is 16 amino acids long. CDR3: CASALPGTAVTHEQYF. The CDR3 region has the DNA TGTGCCAGCGCACTGCCCGGGACAGCCGTAACCCACGAGCAGTACTTC.

This clone was seen once. This chain links TRBV28 with TRBJ2-5; possible D gene TRBD2, 7 bases. Germline V gives CDR1 MDHEN, CDR2 SYDVKM. V was trimmed by 3 bases and J by 2 bases, leaving 13 bases between them. This CDR3 has 15 amino acids. In nucleotides, the CDR3 is TGTGCCAGCAGTTTGCCACAGGGAGGGCAAGAGACCCAGTACTTC. Its translation is CASSLPQGGQETQYF.

V is TRBV7-9 and J is TRBJ1-2, with D possibly TRBD1 on 6 matching bases. The germline V and J ends were trimmed by 7 bases and 3 bases, with 12 bases remaining between them. This CDR3 is 13 amino acids long. Germline loops: CDR1 SEHNR, CDR2 FQNEAQ (reference sequence). CDR3 protein: CASMGHLYYGYTF. The CDR3 nucleotides read TGTGCCAGCATGGGACACCTTTACTATGGCTACACCTTC. The full variable domain, its missing parts supplied by reference TRBV7-9 and TRBJ1-2, is DTGVSQNPRHKITKRGQNVTFRCDPISEHNRLYWYRQTLGQGPEFLTYFQNEAQLEKSRLLSDRFSAERPKGSFSTLEIQRTEQGDSAMYLCASMGHLYYGYTFGSGTRLTVV.

In this sample, this clone turned up once. The CDR3 protein is CASGLVGTAKETQYF. Written as DNA, the CDR3 is TGTGCTAGTGGTTTGGTTGGGACAGCCAAAGAGACCCAGTACTTC. The V gene is TRBV12-5, the J gene TRBJ2-5, with TRBD1 identical over 7 bases. This CDR3 region has 15 residues. The germline V gene encodes CDR1 LGHNT and CDR2 FRNRAP. Germline trimming cut 0 bases from V and 3 bases from J; bases unmatched to any gene: 4.

This chain connects TRBV6-6 to TRBJ2-1; the D is unclear. Germline values: CDR1 MNHNY, CDR2 SVGAGI (reference sequence). V was cut by 2 bases and J by 10 bases, with 3 bases left in between. CDR3 length equals 10 residues. The CDR3 protein is CASSYEEQFF. The CDR3 nucleotides are TGTGCCAGCAGTTACGAGGAGCAGTTCTTC.

The count of this clone is one. This chain joins TRBV12-2 and TRBJ1-3. TRBV12-2 is a recognized pseudogene. This CDR3 contains 15 residues. The CDR3 here is CASRFPYFSGNTIYF. The CDR3 nucleotides read TGTGCAAGTCGCTTTCCCTACTTCTCTGGAAACACCATATATTTT.

This rearrangement joins TRBV7-9 to TRBJ1-2, with TRBD1 identical over 7 bases. The junction had 4 bases not matched to a gene; V was cut back by 5 bases and J by 4 bases. This CDR3 is 13 amino acids long. CDR1 is SEHNR, CDR2 FQNEAQ, per germline (reference sequence). The CDR3, as DNA: TGTGCCAGCAGCCCAGGGGGGAGCTATGGCTACACCTTC. This encodes CASSPGGSYGYTF.

The genes are TRBV18 and TRBJ2-1; tentatively, D is TRBD2 (6 bases). V was cut by 0 bases and J by 14 bases, with 14 bases left in between. The CDR3 loop spans 13 amino acids. The germline CDR1 and CDR2 sequences are KGHSH and LQKENI. CDR3 DNA: TGTGCCAGCTCACCACCGGGAGGATCCCGAGAGTTCTTC. This translates into CASSPPGGSREFF.

The CDR3 protein is CASSIARGQVRLRNQPQHF. In nucleotides, the CDR3 is TGTGCCAGTAGTATAGCGAGGGGGCAAGTAAGATTAAGAAATCAGCCCCAGCATTTT. The chain employs TRBV19 and TRBJ1-5, with 7 bases that match TRBD1. Germline V gene sequence: CDR1 LNHDA, CDR2 SQIVND (reference sequence). V lost 1 base, J lost 4 bases, and 16 bases stayed unmatched. The CDR3 consists of 19 residues.